This TCR beta chain was sequenced during a study of T cells after yellow fever vaccination. V was trimmed by 0 bases and J by 9 bases, leaving 12 bases between them. Germline assignment: CDR1 LGHDT and CDR2 YNNKEL (reference sequence). The CDR3 runs 13 residues. They built TCR cDNA with 5'RACE template switching, a step that put in a universal primer site and UMIs. TCRdb recomputed calls from the 5' RACE reads with MiXCR, one row per CDR3 protein. The sample lists 100,000 to 150,000 distinct CDR3 sequences; roughly 6.7% were seen once. This clonotype appeared many times. The sequences come from CD4+ T cells sorted from PBMCs, collected 9 to 10 days after the first yellow fever vaccination. The V and J genes are TRBV3-1 and TRBJ2-7, with D possibly being TRBD1 (7 bases). This clonotype was sampled from a young man who received the YFV17D yellow fever vaccine. The CDR3 nucleotides are TGTGCCAGCAGCCAAGAACAGGGGCGGGGGCAGTACTTC. It specifies CASSQEQGRGQYF.